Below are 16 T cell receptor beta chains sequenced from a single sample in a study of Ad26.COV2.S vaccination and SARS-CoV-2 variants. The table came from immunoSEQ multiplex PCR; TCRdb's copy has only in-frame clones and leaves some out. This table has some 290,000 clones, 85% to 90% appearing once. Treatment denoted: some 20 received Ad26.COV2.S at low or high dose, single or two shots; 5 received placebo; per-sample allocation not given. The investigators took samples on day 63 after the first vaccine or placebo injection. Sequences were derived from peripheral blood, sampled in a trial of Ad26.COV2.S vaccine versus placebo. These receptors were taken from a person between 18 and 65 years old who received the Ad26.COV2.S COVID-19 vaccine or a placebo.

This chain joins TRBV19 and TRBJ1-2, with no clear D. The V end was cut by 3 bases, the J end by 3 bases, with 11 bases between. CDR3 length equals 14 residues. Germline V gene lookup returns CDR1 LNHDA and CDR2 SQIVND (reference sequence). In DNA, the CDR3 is TGTGCCAGTAGTATCTACAGCGACGACTATGGCTACACCTTC. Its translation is CASSIYSDDYGYTF.

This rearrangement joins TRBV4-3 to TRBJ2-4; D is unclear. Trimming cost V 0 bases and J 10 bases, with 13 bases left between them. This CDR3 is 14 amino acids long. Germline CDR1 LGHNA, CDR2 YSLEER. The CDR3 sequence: CASSQEPTATIQYF. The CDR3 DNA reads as TGCGCCAGCAGCCAAGAACCCACAGCCACAATTCAGTACTTC.

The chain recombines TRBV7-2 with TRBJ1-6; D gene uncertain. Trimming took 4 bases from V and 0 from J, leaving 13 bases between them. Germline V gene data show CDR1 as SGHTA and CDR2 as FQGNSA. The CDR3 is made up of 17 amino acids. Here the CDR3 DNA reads TGTGCCAGCAGCTACGGACCCCCCAGCTCCTATAATTCACCCCTCCACTTT. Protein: CASSYGPPSSYNSPLHF. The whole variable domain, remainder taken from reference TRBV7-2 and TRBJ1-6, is GAGVSQSPSNKVTEKGKDVELRCDPISGHTALYWYRQSLGQGLEFLIYFQGNSAPDKSGLPSDRFSAERTGGSVSTLTIQRTQQEDSAVYLCASSYGPPSSYNSPLHFGNGTRLTVT.

CDR3 DNA: TGTGCCAGCAGTTTAATGTTGGGGGACGGGGAAAGCCCCCTCCACTTT. This translates into CASSLMLGDGESPLHF. This sequence joins TRBV27 and TRBJ1-6; possibly TRBD1 for D (5 bases). The CDR3 is 16 amino acids. Germline-derived CDR1 and CDR2 are MNHEY and SMNVEV (reference sequence). The ends were cut back, 2 bases at V and 13 bases at J, with 21 bases in the middle.

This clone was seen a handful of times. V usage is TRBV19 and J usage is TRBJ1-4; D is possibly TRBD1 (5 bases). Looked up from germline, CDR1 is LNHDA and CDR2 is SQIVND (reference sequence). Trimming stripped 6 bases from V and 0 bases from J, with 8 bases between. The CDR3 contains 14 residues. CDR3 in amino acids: CASRGRATNEKLFF. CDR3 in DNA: TGTGCCAGTAGGGGGCGCGCAACTAATGAAAAACTGTTTTTT. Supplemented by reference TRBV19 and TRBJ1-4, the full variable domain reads DGGITQSPKYLFRKEGQNVTLSCEQNLNHDAMYWYRQDPGQGLRLIYYSQIVNDFQKGDIAEGYSVSREKKESFPLTVTSAQKNPTAFYLCASRGRATNEKLFFGSGTQLSVL.

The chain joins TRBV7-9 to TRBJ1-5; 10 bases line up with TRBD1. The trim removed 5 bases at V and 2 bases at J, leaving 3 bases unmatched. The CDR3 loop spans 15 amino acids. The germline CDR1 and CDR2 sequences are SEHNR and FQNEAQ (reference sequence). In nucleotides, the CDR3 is TGTGCCAGCAGCGCTGGGACAGGGGGCAATCAGCCCCAGCATTTT. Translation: CASSAGTGGNQPQHF.

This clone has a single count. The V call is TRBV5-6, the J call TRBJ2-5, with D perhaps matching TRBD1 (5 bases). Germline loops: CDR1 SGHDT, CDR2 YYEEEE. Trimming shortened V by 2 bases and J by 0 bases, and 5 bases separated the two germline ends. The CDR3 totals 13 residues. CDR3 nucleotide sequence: TGTGCCAGCAGCTTACAGGACCAAGAGACCCAGTACTTC. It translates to CASSLQDQETQYF.

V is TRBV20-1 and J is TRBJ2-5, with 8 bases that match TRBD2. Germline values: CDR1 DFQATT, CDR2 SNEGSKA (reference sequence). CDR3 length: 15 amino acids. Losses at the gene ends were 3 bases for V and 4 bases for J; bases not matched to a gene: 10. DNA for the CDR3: TGCAGTGCTAGTCGAGCCGGGGCGGGGGGAGAGACCCAGTACTTC. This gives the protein CSASRAGAGGETQYF.

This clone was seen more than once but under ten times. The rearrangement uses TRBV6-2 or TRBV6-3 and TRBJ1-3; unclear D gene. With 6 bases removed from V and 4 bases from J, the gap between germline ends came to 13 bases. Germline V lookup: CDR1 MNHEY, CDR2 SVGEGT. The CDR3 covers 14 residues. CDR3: CASSRSRHGNTIYF. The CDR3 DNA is TGTGCCAGCAGCCGCTCTCGACACGGAAACACCATATATTTT.

CDR3: CASPSDGGDTEAFF. DNA of the CDR3: TGTGCCAGTCCTTCAGATGGAGGGGACACTGAAGCTTTCTTT. The chain combines TRBV18 with TRBJ1-1; tentatively, D is TRBD1 (5 bases). The CDR3 consists of 14 residues. Germline CDR1 is KGHSH and CDR2 is LQKENI. The ends were cut back, 9 bases at V and 3 bases at J, with 17 bases in the middle.

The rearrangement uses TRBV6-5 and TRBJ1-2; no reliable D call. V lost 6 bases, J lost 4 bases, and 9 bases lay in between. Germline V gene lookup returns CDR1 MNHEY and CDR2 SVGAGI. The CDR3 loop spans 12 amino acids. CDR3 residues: CASRIGIYGYTF. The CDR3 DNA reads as TGTGCCAGCAGAATAGGGATCTATGGCTACACCTTC.

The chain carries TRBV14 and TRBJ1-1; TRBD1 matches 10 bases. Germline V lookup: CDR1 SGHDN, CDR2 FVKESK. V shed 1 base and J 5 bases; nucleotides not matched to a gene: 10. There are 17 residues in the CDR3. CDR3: CASSQGVRDRGRTEAFF. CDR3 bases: TGTGCCAGCAGCCAAGGTGTGCGAGACAGGGGGCGAACTGAAGCTTTCTTT.

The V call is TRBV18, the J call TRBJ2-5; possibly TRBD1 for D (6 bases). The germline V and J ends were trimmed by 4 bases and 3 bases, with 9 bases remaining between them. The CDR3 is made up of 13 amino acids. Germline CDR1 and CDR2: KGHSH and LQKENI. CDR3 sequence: CASSQGVEETQYF. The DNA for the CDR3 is TGTGCCAGCTCACAGGGGGTTGAAGAGACCCAGTACTTC.

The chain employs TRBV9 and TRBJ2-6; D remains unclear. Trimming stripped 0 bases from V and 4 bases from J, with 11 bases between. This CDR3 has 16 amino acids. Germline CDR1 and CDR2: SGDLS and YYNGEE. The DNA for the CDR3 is TGTGCCAGCAGCGTAGGCAGTGGAGAAGGGGCCAACGTCCTGACTTTC. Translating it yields CASSVGSGEGANVLTF.

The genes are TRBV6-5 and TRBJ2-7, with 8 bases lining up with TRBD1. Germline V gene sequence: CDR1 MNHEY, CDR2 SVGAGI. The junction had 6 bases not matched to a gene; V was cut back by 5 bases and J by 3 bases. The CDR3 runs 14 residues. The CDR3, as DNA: TGTGCCAGCAGTCCCTACGACAGGGGCTACGAGCAGTACTTC. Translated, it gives CASSPYDRGYEQYF.

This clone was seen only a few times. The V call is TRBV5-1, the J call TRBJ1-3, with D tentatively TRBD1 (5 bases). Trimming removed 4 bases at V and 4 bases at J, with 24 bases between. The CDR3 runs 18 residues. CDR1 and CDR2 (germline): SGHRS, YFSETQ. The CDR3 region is CASSPGIRGSIGGNTIYF. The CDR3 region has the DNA TGCGCCAGCAGCCCGGGCATCCGGGGCTCAATAGGCGGAAACACCATATATTTT. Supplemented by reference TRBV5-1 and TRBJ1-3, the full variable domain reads KAGVTQTPRYLIKTRGQQVTLSCSPISGHRSVSWYQQTPGQGLQFLFEYFSETQRNKGNFPGRFSGRQFSNSRSEMNVSTLELGDSALYLCASSPGIRGSIGGNTIYFGEGSWLTVV.